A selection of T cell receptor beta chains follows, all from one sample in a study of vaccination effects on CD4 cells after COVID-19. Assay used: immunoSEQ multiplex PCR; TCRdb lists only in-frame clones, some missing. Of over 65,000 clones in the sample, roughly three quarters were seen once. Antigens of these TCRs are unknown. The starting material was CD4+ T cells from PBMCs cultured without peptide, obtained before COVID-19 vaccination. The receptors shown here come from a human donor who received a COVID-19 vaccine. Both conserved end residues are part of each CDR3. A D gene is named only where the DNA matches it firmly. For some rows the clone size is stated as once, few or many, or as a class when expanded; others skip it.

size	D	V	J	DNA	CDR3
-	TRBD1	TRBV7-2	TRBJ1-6	TGTGCCAGCAGCTGGGAAGGGACAGGGAATAATTCACCCCTCCACTTT	CASSWEGTGNNSPLHF
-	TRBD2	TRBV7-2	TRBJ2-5	TGTGCCAGCAGCGGGGGACTAGCGGGGTCCAAGGGGACCCAGTACTTC	CASSGGLAGSKGTQYF
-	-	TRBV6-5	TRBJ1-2	TGTGCCGCCGGACTCCCCTATGGCTACACCTTC	CAAGLPYGYTF
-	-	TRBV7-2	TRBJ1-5	TGTGCCAGCAGCTTCTCGGACAGTTTTAATCAGCCCCAGCATTTT	CASSFSDSFNQPQHF
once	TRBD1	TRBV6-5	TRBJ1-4	TGTGCCAGCAGTACAGGGGGCGGACTGTTTTTT	CASSTGGGLFF
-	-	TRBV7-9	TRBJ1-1	TGTGCCAGCAGCTTAAACCCACAGACTGAAGCTTTCTTT	CASSLNPQTEAFF
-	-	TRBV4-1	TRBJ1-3	TGCGCCAGCAGCCAAGATGGAACCCTCTCTGGAAACACCATATATTTT	CASSQDGTLSGNTIYF
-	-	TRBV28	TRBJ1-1	TGTGCCAGCAGCCGGGACGGCCTGAACACTGAAGCTTTCTTT	CASSRDGLNTEAFF
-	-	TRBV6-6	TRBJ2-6	TGTGCCAGCCGGGACACGGGGGGCTCTGGGGCCAACGTCCTGACTTTC	CASRDTGGSGANVLTF
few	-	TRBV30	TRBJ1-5	TGTGCCTGGAGTTGGTCGACAAGGGGCGATTTTAATCAGCCCCAGCATTTT	CAWSWSTRGDFNQPQHF
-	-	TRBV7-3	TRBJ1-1	TGTGCCAGCAGCCCCGGTTCGGGCAGGCGCACTGAAGCTTTCTTT	CASSPGSGRRTEAFF
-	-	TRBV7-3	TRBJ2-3	TGTGCCAGCAGCTTAAGGCGGGGCCGGGATACGCAGTATTTT	CASSLRRGRDTQYF
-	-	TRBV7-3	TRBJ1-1	TGTGCCAGCAGCTTGGGTAAGAACACTGAAGCTTTCTTT	CASSLGKNTEAFF
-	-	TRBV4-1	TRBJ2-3	TGCGCCAGCAGATTCGAAGCCGGGACCACCAACACAGATACGCAGTATTTT	CASRFEAGTTNTDTQYF
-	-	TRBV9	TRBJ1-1	TGTGCCAGCAGCCCTCGGCCTTGGAACACTGAAGCTTTCTTT	CASSPRPWNTEAFF
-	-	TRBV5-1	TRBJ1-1	TGCGCCAGCAGCATCAGGGCGGCCTTAAACACTGAAGCTTTCTTT	CASSIRAALNTEAFF
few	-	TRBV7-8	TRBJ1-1	TGTGCCAGCAGCCCACCCTGGGGTCCCAATCTCATGAACACTGAAGCTTTCTTT	CASSPPWGPNLMNTEAFF
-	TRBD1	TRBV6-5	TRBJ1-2	TGTGCCAGCAGTCCACAGGGGAACTATGGCTACACCTTC	CASSPQGNYGYTF
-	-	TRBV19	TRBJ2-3	TGTGCCAGTAGTATAGATTATGTAGGGACTCGAATTTCAGATACGCAGTATTTT	CASSIDYVGTRISDTQYF